The sequence of this TCR beta chain was determined in a study of blood T cell repertoires in COVID-19. At the level of the study: Material from acute and convalescent COVID-19 was sourced from the United States, Italy and Spain. T cells, B-cell-depleted T cells, or PBMCs supplied cDNA or gDNA.

V lost 7 bases to trimming and J lost 5 bases; unmatched junction nucleotides: 12. CDR1 and CDR2 (germline): SQVTM, ANQGSEA. CDR3 length equals 15 residues. The protocol was immunoSEQ multiplex PCR, while the TCRdb copy is restricted to in-frame clones and leaves out a portion. The sample lists 250,000 to 350,000 clones; about nine tenths were seen once. Participant ages covered roughly 18 to 89 years across 20 to 30 US areas. Researchers sorted participants into cohorts using their self-reported clinical history. The clonotype comes from a woman aged 45 to 65 who had recovered from COVID-19. The chain combines TRBV29-1 with TRBJ2-1; 9 bases line up with TRBD2. Sequencing was done on a sample of PBMCs or T cells enriched from blood (not recorded which). The CDR3 protein is CSASAGGGVNNEQFF. For the CDR3, the DNA is TGCAGCGCGAGTGCGGGAGGGGGTGTTAACAATGAGCAGTTCTTC.